This passage covers 24 T cell receptor beta chains from one sample sequenced in a study of blood T cell repertoires in COVID-19. Profiling relied on immunoSEQ multiplex PCR, and the TCRdb table lists in-frame clones only, not all of them. The sample carries around 76,000 clones, roughly 80% recorded once. Sequenced sample: peripheral blood. The receptors derive from a woman aged 70-85 years with acute or convalescent COVID-19.

This clone has just one count. This chain uses TRBV7-9 with TRBJ2-7; 7 bases line up with TRBD1. Germline V gene sequence: CDR1 SEHNR, CDR2 FQNEAQ (reference sequence). The CDR3 runs 14 residues. The J segment lost 3 bases and the V segment lost 1 base, leaving 3 bases of the junction unmatched. CDR3 in DNA: TGTGCCAGCAGCTTAGAGCCAGGGGGCTACGAGCAGTACTTC. Translating it yields CASSLEPGGYEQYF.

The rearrangement uses TRBV3-1 (or the pseudogene TRBV3-2) and TRBJ1-1; D unclear. Germline CDR1 is LGHDT and CDR2 is YNNKEL (reference sequence). This CDR3 region has 14 residues. V lost 0 bases and J 5 bases, leaving 10 bases between the germline ends. CDR3 bases: TGTGCCAGCAGCCAAGACGAGGGTACAACTGAAGCTTTCTTT. It encodes CASSQDEGTTEAFF.

The V gene is TRBV28, the J gene TRBJ1-1; 9 nucleotides align to TRBD1. This CDR3 region has 16 residues. Germline CDR1 and CDR2: MDHEN and SYDVKM. V was pared by 5 bases and J by 3 bases, with 10 bases of the junction left unmatched. CDR3 nucleotides: TGTGCCAGCAGTACAGGGGGCGCCTCGGTAGACACTGAAGCTTTCTTT. It encodes CASSTGGASVDTEAFF.

CDR3 sequence (DNA): TGTGCCTGGAGTGTACTGGTGGTTGGTGTACGGACCGGGGAGCTGTTTTTT. As protein: CAWSVLVVGVRTGELFF. The V call is TRBV30, the J call TRBJ2-2; the D is unclear. V was clipped by 0 bases and J by 5 bases, with 19 bases between them. Germline V gives CDR1 GTSNPN, CDR2 SVGIG (reference sequence). The CDR3 is made up of 17 amino acids.

The chain uses TRBV5-1 and TRBJ2-6, with D hard to call. V lost 4 bases, J lost 0 bases, and 14 bases lay in between. This CDR3 has 17 amino acids. Germline loops: CDR1 SGHRS, CDR2 YFSETQ. In nucleotides, the CDR3 is TGCGCCAGCAGCCCACATTCCTGGAGCTCTGGGGCCAACGTCCTGACTTTC. Translation gives CASSPHSWSSGANVLTF.

The chain links TRBV30 to TRBJ1-3, with unresolved D. CDR1 is GTSNPN and CDR2 is SVGIG in the germline V gene (reference sequence). The CDR3 sequence is 14 residues long. V was pared by 5 bases and J by 0 bases, with 11 bases between. CDR3 sequence reads: CAWCRGNSGNTIYF. The CDR3 DNA is TGTGCCTGGTGCCGAGGAAACTCTGGAAACACCATATATTTT.

The gene calls are TRBV29-1 and TRBJ1-1; 10 nucleotides match TRBD1. Germline assignment: CDR1 SQVTM and CDR2 ANQGSEA. CDR3 length: 12 amino acids. V lost 6 bases and J lost 3; bases outside the gene matches: 1. The CDR3: CSVGTGDTEAFF. CDR3 sequence (DNA): TGCAGCGTCGGGACAGGGGACACTGAAGCTTTCTTT.

V and J are TRBV4-1 and TRBJ2-1; D is possibly TRBD1 (6 bases). Germline CDR1 reads MGHRA; CDR2 reads YSYEKL. The CDR3 extends over 15 amino acids. V was cut by 4 bases and J by 7 bases, with 17 bases left in between. The CDR3 sequence: CASSPGPTGSNEQFF. Written as DNA, the CDR3 is TGCGCCAGCAGCCCGGGGCCGACAGGATCGAATGAGCAGTTCTTC.

The chain is built from TRBV6-5 and TRBJ1-3; tentative D call: TRBD1 (6 bases). This CDR3 contains 15 residues. From germline, CDR1 is MNHEY and CDR2 SVGAGI. Trimming pared 5 bases from V and 0 bases from J, leaving 11 bases between. The CDR3 spells CASSRQAYSGNTIYF. The CDR3 DNA is TGTGCCAGCAGTAGACAGGCTTACTCTGGAAACACCATATATTTT.

This clone was observed once. V is TRBV11-3 and J is TRBJ1-2; no firm D call. Trimming shortened V by 0 bases and J by 4 bases, and 9 bases separated the two germline ends. CDR3 length: 14 amino acids. Germline-derived CDR1 and CDR2 are SGHNT and YENEEA. The CDR3 nucleotides read TGTGCCAGCAGCTTAGATCCCTCCGGCTATGGCTACACCTTC. This sequence encodes CASSLDPSGYGYTF.

The CDR3 DNA follows: TGTGCCAGCAGCTTAGCGGAGCAGGGGGGAGTAGATACGCAGTATTTT. It yields the protein CASSLAEQGGVDTQYF. The chain joins TRBV7-9 to TRBJ2-3, with D possibly being TRBD1 (7 bases). CDR1 SEHNR and CDR2 FQNEAQ come from the germline V gene (reference sequence). V dropped 0 bases and J dropped 5 bases, with 15 bases sitting between them. The CDR3 length is 16 residues.

The J gene is TRBJ2-3, the V gene TRBV5-5; the D gene is possibly TRBD2 (6 bases). Germline CDR1 reads SGHKS; CDR2 reads YYEKEE (reference sequence). This CDR3 contains 13 residues. Trimming took 4 bases from V and 3 from J, leaving 9 bases between them. CDR3 in DNA: TGTGCCAGCAGCCCGGACTATACAGATACGCAGTATTTT. Translated: CASSPDYTDTQYF.

The V and J genes are TRBV30 and TRBJ1-3; 11 bases match TRBD1. The germline V gene encodes CDR1 GTSNPN and CDR2 SVGIG (reference sequence). Losses at the gene ends were 0 bases for V and 9 bases for J; bases not matched to a gene: 13. The CDR3 loop spans 17 amino acids. In DNA form, the CDR3 reads TGTGCCTGGAGTGTCGTCGGGACAGGGGGAACCTCCGGCACCATATATTTT. This sequence encodes CAWSVVGTGGTSGTIYF.

This clone was detected a few times. The V gene is TRBV27, the J gene TRBJ2-1, with 8 nucleotides matching TRBD2. This CDR3 comprises 17 residues. With V trimmed by 6 bases and J by 2 bases, 12 bases remained unmatched. Germline lookup yields CDR1 MNHEY and CDR2 SMNVEV (reference sequence). CDR3 coding DNA: TGTGCCAGCAGAAGGAGAGAGGGCGGGGGGCCCTACAATGAGCAGTTCTTC. Protein: CASRRREGGGPYNEQFF.

The chain has TRBV28 and TRBJ1-5; D is perhaps TRBD1 (6 bases). Germline CDR1 reads MDHEN; CDR2 reads SYDVKM. With 4 bases removed from V and 4 bases from J, the gap between germline ends came to 17 bases. CDR3 length: 16 amino acids. The CDR3 sequence is CASSSDRPLVNQPQHF. CDR3 coding DNA: TGTGCCAGCAGTTCAGACAGGCCCCTAGTGAATCAGCCCCAGCATTTT.

V and J are TRBV14 and TRBJ2-7, with D possibly TRBD1 on 6 matching bases. The CDR3 is 14 residues long. Deletions cut 0 bases from V and 2 bases from J, with 8 bases between. Germline V lookup: CDR1 SGHDN, CDR2 FVKESK. The DNA for the CDR3 is TGTGCCAGCAGCCAAGAGACAGGACCCTACGAGCAGTACTTC. It encodes CASSQETGPYEQYF.

The CDR3 DNA reads as TGCGCCAGCAGCCAAGACGTCCGGGACAGGGGGGTGCCCGGGGAGCTGTTTTTT. This gives the protein CASSQDVRDRGVPGELFF. This chain connects TRBV4-3 to TRBJ2-2, with TRBD1 matching 11 bases. CDR3 length equals 18 residues. Germline assignment: CDR1 LGHNA and CDR2 YSLEER. V lost 0 bases and J lost 6; bases outside the gene matches: 9.

The J gene is TRBJ2-3, the V gene TRBV2; 11 bases are a match to TRBD2. Germline lookup yields CDR1 SNHLY and CDR2 FYNNEI. Germline trimming cut 6 bases from V and 4 bases from J; bases unmatched to any gene: 3. The CDR3 totals 14 residues. In nucleotides, the CDR3 is TGTGCCAGCAGCCTGGGACTAGCGGCAGATACGCAGTATTTT. Protein sequence: CASSLGLAADTQYF.

This chain links TRBV6-5 with TRBJ1-2; 7 nucleotides line up with TRBD1. The germline V gene encodes CDR1 MNHEY and CDR2 SVGAGI. The CDR3 runs 13 residues. The V and J ends lost 6 bases and 1 base, in that order; junction bases with no gene match: 2. In DNA form, the CDR3 reads TGTGCCAGCAGGGACAGGTTTAACTATGGCTACACCTTC. Protein product: CASRDRFNYGYTF.

The chain recombines TRBV28 with TRBJ2-2; the match to TRBD1 covers 8 bases. CDR1 MDHEN and CDR2 SYDVKM come from the germline V gene. The J segment lost 6 bases and the V segment lost 6 bases, leaving 9 bases of the junction unmatched. This CDR3 contains 15 residues. This CDR3 reads CASRPTGDGAGELFF. DNA of the CDR3: TGTGCCAGCAGACCGACAGGGGATGGCGCCGGGGAGCTGTTTTTT. Using reference TRBV28 and TRBJ2-2 for the parts outside the CDR3, the full variable domain is DVKVTQSSRYLVKRTGEKVFLECVQDMDHENMFWYRQDPGLGLRLIYFSYDVKMKEKGDIPEGYSVSREKKERFSLILESASTNQTSMYLCASRPTGDGAGELFFGEGSRLTVL.

J is TRBJ1-3 and V is TRBV6-5; no clear D gene. Deletions cut 8 bases from V and 0 bases from J, with 8 bases between. CDR3 length: 13 residues. The germline gives CDR1 MNHEY, CDR2 SVGAGI. The CDR3 coding sequence is TGTGCCAGCCGGGTTAGCTCTGGAAACACCATATATTTT. This translates into CASRVSSGNTIYF.

This sequence joins TRBV9 and TRBJ2-3; 7 bases map to TRBD1. V trimming: 3 bases; J trimming: 1 base; junction bases outside the gene matches: 8. The CDR3 consists of 16 residues. CDR1 and CDR2 (germline): SGDLS, YYNGEE. This CDR3 reads CASSDSTGLGTDTQYF. CDR3 coding DNA: TGTGCCAGCAGCGATTCGACAGGGTTAGGCACAGATACGCAGTATTTT.

The chain recombines TRBV20-1 with TRBJ2-1, with TRBD2 matching over 9 bases. Trimming at V came to 3 bases and at J to 4 bases, leaving 4 bases not matched to a gene. Germline CDR1 and CDR2: DFQATT and SNEGSKA (reference sequence). The CDR3 is made up of 14 amino acids. CDR3 region: CSASRLAGYNEQFF. For the CDR3, the DNA is TGCAGTGCTAGTCGCCTAGCGGGGTACAATGAGCAGTTCTTC.

This clone was found a few times. The chain carries TRBV28 and TRBJ2-7; 7 nucleotides align to TRBD1. This CDR3 region has 17 residues. V lost 4 bases, J lost 2 bases, and 14 bases stayed unmatched. Looked up from germline, CDR1 is MDHEN and CDR2 is SYDVKM. The CDR3 loop reads CASSSTGARQTPYEQYF. CDR3 coding DNA: TGTGCCAGCAGTTCCACAGGGGCGCGCCAAACCCCCTACGAGCAGTACTTC. Based on the CDR3 plus reference TRBV28 and TRBJ2-7, the full variable domain is DVKVTQSSRYLVKRTGEKVFLECVQDMDHENMFWYRQDPGLGLRLIYFSYDVKMKEKGDIPEGYSVSREKKERFSLILESASTNQTSMYLCASSSTGARQTPYEQYFGPGTRLTVT.